The 14 T cell receptor beta chains below all came from one sample that was sequenced in a study of cytomegalovirus exposure and HLA in healthy donors. Vbeta (60) and Jbeta (13) primers were used in the PCR. TCRdb keeps only in-frame clones here, not all; method: immunoSEQ multiplex PCR. The sample's table shows approximately 100,000 clones. The sequencing input was PBMCs. These receptors came from a man between 45 and 60 years old in good health and CMV-seropositive.

The chain links TRBV6-5 to TRBJ2-5, with 12 bases matching TRBD2. In germline, CDR1 is MNHEY, CDR2 SVGAGI. The length of the CDR3 is 15 residues. V shed 4 bases, J shed 5 bases, and the junction held 5 bases outside the gene matches. CDR3 protein: CASSSRLAGVETQYF. The CDR3 region has the DNA TGTGCCAGCAGTTCCCGACTAGCGGGAGTTGAGACCCAGTACTTC.

The gene calls are TRBV11-2 and TRBJ2-7, with a weak D call TRBD2 (6 bases). There are 15 residues in the CDR3. Trimming took off 5 bases at V and 2 bases at J, with 16 bases between the two ends. Germline-derived CDR1 and CDR2 are SGHAT and FQNNGV. The CDR3 bases are TGTGCCAGCAGCCCTACCCGGGGACTTACCTACGAGCAGTACTTC. It translates to CASSPTRGLTYEQYF.

The CDR3 coding sequence is TGTGCCAGCAGCTTTCCCCTAGGGGGAGATTTCTACAATGAGCAGTTCTTC. It codes for CASSFPLGGDFYNEQFF. This chain connects TRBV7-9 to TRBJ2-1, with D possibly being TRBD1 (6 bases). Trimming removed 3 bases from V and 3 bases from J, with 18 bases in between. The CDR3 runs to 17 residues. Germline loops: CDR1 SEHNR, CDR2 FQNEAQ (reference sequence).

This chain joins TRBV27 and TRBJ2-2, with 7 nucleotides matching TRBD1. CDR3 size: 14 residues. CDR1 MNHEY and CDR2 SMNVEV come from the germline V gene (reference sequence). V lost 7 bases to trimming and J lost 2 bases; unmatched junction nucleotides: 4. DNA for the CDR3: TGTGCCAGCAAAGGGACAGTTAACACCGGGGAGCTGTTTTTT. Protein product: CASKGTVNTGELFF.

The chain is built from TRBV29-1 and TRBJ2-1; D is perhaps TRBD2 (6 bases). Germline CDR1 SQVTM, CDR2 ANQGSEA. This CDR3 contains 16 residues. V was shortened by 7 bases and J by 7 bases, with 26 bases between the two germline ends. The CDR3 here is CSANPRPGAVLNEQFF. The CDR3 DNA follows: TGCAGCGCCAACCCACGCCCGGGAGCAGTTTTGAATGAGCAGTTCTTC.

The chain employs TRBV7-2 and TRBJ1-3; tentatively, D is TRBD1 (6 bases). Germline values: CDR1 SGHTA, CDR2 FQGNSA. Between the trimmed V and J ends, which lost 3 bases and 3 bases, there was a span of 9 bases. The CDR3 has 14 residues. The CDR3 coding sequence is TGTGCCAGCAGCTTCGTACAGGGTGGAAACACCATATATTTT. It specifies CASSFVQGGNTIYF.

The rearrangement joins TRBV5-4 to TRBJ2-1; D ambiguous. Germline V gene data show CDR1 as SGHNT and CDR2 as YYREEE (reference sequence). The V gene lost 2 bases and the J gene lost 0 bases, with 6 bases spanning the gap. There are 14 residues in the CDR3. CDR3 coding DNA: TGTGCCAGCAGCTTCCAGTTCTCCTACAATGAGCAGTTCTTC. It is translated as CASSFQFSYNEQFF.

V gene TRBV7-2 combines with J gene TRBJ2-5; the D gene is possibly TRBD1 (6 bases). With 6 bases removed from V and 2 bases from J, the gap between germline ends came to 10 bases. The CDR3 length is 13 residues. The germline gives CDR1 SGHTA, CDR2 FQGNSA. For the CDR3, the DNA is TGTGCCAGCAGGATAGGACAGCAAGAGACCCAGTACTTC. This sequence encodes CASRIGQQETQYF.

The chain uses TRBV5-1 and TRBJ1-2, with 7 bases lining up with TRBD1. Germline V CDR1 and CDR2: SGHRS, YFSETQ. The CDR3 extends over 16 amino acids. V lost 3 bases, J lost 4 bases, and 12 bases stayed unmatched. CDR3: CASSSEDRDQFYGYTF. CDR3 bases: TGCGCCAGCAGCTCCGAAGACAGGGACCAATTCTATGGCTACACCTTC.

The chain joins TRBV5-5 to TRBJ2-7; 8 nucleotides agree with TRBD2. V lost 4 bases and J lost 0; bases outside the gene matches: 9. The CDR3 contains 16 residues. Germline-derived CDR1 and CDR2 are SGHKS and YYEKEE (reference sequence). CDR3 in amino acids: CASSPAIAGSSYEQYV. The CDR3 coding sequence is TGTGCCAGCAGCCCGGCGATAGCGGGAAGCTCCTACGAGCAGTACGTC.

As DNA, the CDR3 is TGTGCCAGCAGAGACAGGGGATCCGGAAACACCATATATTTT. The encoded protein is CASRDRGSGNTIYF. The chain is built from TRBV6-1 and TRBJ1-3; 8 nucleotides line up with TRBD1. Germline V gene lookup returns CDR1 MNHNS and CDR2 SASEGT. The CDR3 has 14 amino acids. V was clipped by 6 bases and J by 4 bases; unmatched bases: 5.

This chain uses TRBV29-1 with TRBJ1-1, with D tentatively TRBD1 (6 bases). V lost 4 bases to trimming and J lost 9 bases, with 12 bases between them. The CDR3 sequence is 11 residues long. The germline gives CDR1 SQVTM, CDR2 ANQGSEA. CDR3 coding DNA: TGCAGCGTTGGGGACATAGAAAAAGCTTTCTTT. Residues: CSVGDIEKAFF.

The J gene is TRBJ2-2, the V gene TRBV7-2, with a possible D match to TRBD2 (6 bases). Looked up from germline, CDR1 is SGHTA and CDR2 is FQGNSA. The CDR3 covers 18 residues. V gave up 5 bases and J gave up 1 base, with 20 bases separating them. The CDR3 bases are TGTGCCAGCAGCGCTAGCTGGGGGGACTCCGGGAACACCGGGGAGCTGTTTTTT. Its protein is CASSASWGDSGNTGELFF.

The chain is built from TRBV5-1 and TRBJ2-1; 11 bases agree with TRBD2. V gave up 5 bases and J gave up 6 bases; unmatched junction bases: 4. The V gene's germline CDR1 is SGHRS and CDR2 YFSETQ. This CDR3 is 14 amino acids long. Here the CDR3 reads CASRTSGGSNEQFF. The DNA for the CDR3 is TGCGCCAGCAGAACTAGCGGGGGATCCAATGAGCAGTTCTTC.